This entry lists 32 T cell receptor beta chains sequenced from one sample in a study of technical replicates of blood from several donors (dated by TCRdb to 2017 to 2019). Libraries were prepared through the immunoSEQ multiplex PCR assay. TCRdb re-hosts the immuneACCESS table, in-frame sequences only. Its copies lack some clones; in the studies checked, an unresolved V gene accounts for under half of them, and the cause for the rest is not known. In this sample the table shows about 58,000 clones, about nine tenths of which occur a single time. The ten most abundant clones make up less than 5% of the sample. The sequenced sample consisted of PBMCs. These TCRs come from a human donor in good health. Some clones in this sample may be carry-over from other donors' samples.

This clone appeared once. The rearrangement links TRBV4-3 to TRBJ1-1; D ambiguous. Per germline, CDR1 LGHNA and CDR2 YSLEER. The CDR3 sequence is 13 residues long. V was shortened by 3 bases and J by 0 bases, with 5 bases between the two germline ends. As DNA, the CDR3 is TGCGCCAGCAGCCAGACTGTGAACACTGAAGCTTTCTTT. It translates to CASSQTVNTEAFF.

The V and J genes are TRBV4-1 and TRBJ1-6; D not resolved. Germline V lookup: CDR1 MGHRA, CDR2 YSYEKL. Trimming removed 0 bases at V and 7 bases at J, with 7 bases between. The CDR3 spans 14 residues. The DNA of the CDR3 is TGCGCCAGCAGCCAAGACCGTGTAAATTCACCCCTCCACTTT. As protein: CASSQDRVNSPLHF.

J is TRBJ1-2 and V is TRBV18, with TRBD1 as a possible D gene (6 bases). The germline V gene has CDR1 KGHSH and CDR2 LQKENI. The CDR3 runs 12 residues. Trimming took 4 bases from V and 6 from J, leaving 9 bases between them. CDR3: CASSLSGDGYTF. CDR3 nucleotides: TGTGCCAGCTCACTCTCAGGGGATGGCTACACCTTC.

This rearrangement joins TRBV7-2 to TRBJ2-3, with TRBD1 matching 10 bases. Germline trimming cut 3 bases from V and 8 bases from J; bases unmatched to any gene: 14. Germline loops: CDR1 SGHTA, CDR2 FQGNSA. CDR3 length: 17 residues. CDR3 DNA sequence: TGTGCCAGCAGCTTCATTGCCGGGACAGGGGATTTTGGTACGCAGTATTTT. Translated, it gives CASSFIAGTGDFGTQYF.

The gene calls are TRBV5-1 and TRBJ2-7; maybe TRBD1 (6 bases). The ends were cut back, 4 bases at V and 5 bases at J, with 16 bases in the middle. The CDR3 consists of 14 residues. Germline lookup yields CDR1 SGHRS and CDR2 YFSETQ. The CDR3 reads CASSAQGPGNEQYF. In nucleotides, the CDR3 is TGCGCCAGCAGCGCACAGGGACCGGGGAACGAGCAGTACTTC.

The V gene is TRBV5-6, the J gene TRBJ2-5; a possible D gene is TRBD1 (6 bases). The CDR3 spans 15 residues. The germline V and J ends were trimmed by 4 bases and 2 bases, with 15 bases remaining between them. CDR1 and CDR2 from the germline V gene are SGHDT and YYEEEE. In DNA form, the CDR3 reads TGTGCCAGCAGCCGAAGGACAGAGAGACAAGAGACCCAGTACTTC. This encodes CASSRRTERQETQYF.

In DNA, the CDR3 is TGTGCCAGCAGCAACCATCCTCCCGGGTTCGGCGAGACCCAGTACTTC. Translated: CASSNHPPGFGETQYF. This rearrangement joins TRBV21-1 to TRBJ2-5; TRBD2, the table's D call, was not compared with the DNA. TRBV21-1 is labeled a pseudogene. The CDR3 has 16 amino acids.

This chain joins TRBV7-2 and TRBJ2-1; 16 nucleotides agree with TRBD2. Trimming took 6 bases from V and 9 from J; bases not matched to a gene: 11. This CDR3 contains 17 residues. Germline V gene sequence: CDR1 SGHTA, CDR2 FQGNSA. CDR3 DNA: TGTGCCAGCAGGGAGCCGGGACTAGCGGGAGGGAAGGGTGAGCAGTTCTTC. Residues: CASREPGLAGGKGEQFF.

This clone came up a few times. This chain joins TRBV6-6 and TRBJ1-6; D perhaps matches TRBD1 (5 bases). The germline gives CDR1 MNHNY, CDR2 SVGAGI (reference sequence). The CDR3 contains 13 residues. Trimming removed 4 bases from V and 7 bases from J, with 8 bases in between. The CDR3 spells CASSSSGNSPLHF. The CDR3, as DNA: TGTGCCAGCAGTTCATCAGGGAATTCACCCCTCCACTTT.

CDR3 DNA: TGTGCCAGTACCCTTGGACAGGGAGCTAACTATGGCTACACCTTC. This translates into CASTLGQGANYGYTF. This chain joins TRBV19 and TRBJ1-2; the match to TRBD1 covers 8 bases. The germline V gene encodes CDR1 LNHDA and CDR2 SQIVND (reference sequence). Germline trimming cut 7 bases from V and 0 bases from J; bases unmatched to any gene: 7. CDR3 length equals 15 residues.

The chain is built from TRBV7-2 and TRBJ2-7; 8 bases map to TRBD1. Germline CDR1 reads SGHTA; CDR2 reads FQGNSA. CDR3 length: 15 amino acids. Trimming removed 3 bases from V and 4 bases from J; junction bases left unmatched: 8. CDR3 sequence (DNA): TGTGCCAGCAGCTTGATCCAGGGGGCGGGGTACGAGCAGTACTTC. It translates to CASSLIQGAGYEQYF. Supplemented by reference TRBV7-2 and TRBJ2-7, the full variable domain reads GAGVSQSPSNKVTEKGKDVELRCDPISGHTALYWYRQSLGQGLEFLIYFQGNSAPDKSGLPSDRFSAERTGGSVSTLTIQRTQQEDSAVYLCASSLIQGAGYEQYFGPGTRLTVT.

The chain joins TRBV7-6 to TRBJ2-2, with 15 bases matching TRBD2. V lost 5 bases and J lost 4; bases outside the gene matches: 8. The CDR3 sequence is 18 residues long. Germline assignment: CDR1 SGHVS and CDR2 FNYEAQ. The CDR3 is CASSRGTSGRSTTGELFF. The CDR3 region has the DNA TGTGCCAGCAGCCGCGGGACTAGCGGGAGGTCTACCACCGGGGAGCTGTTTTTT.

The chain joins TRBV11-2 to TRBJ2-5; the match to TRBD2 covers 9 bases. The ends lost 5 bases at V and 3 bases at J; junction bases unmatched: 13. The CDR3 contains 17 residues. Germline assignment: CDR1 SGHAT and CDR2 FQNNGV. CDR3 sequence: CASSGGLARWGKETQYF. CDR3 bases: TGTGCCAGCAGCGGGGGACTAGCTCGGTGGGGGAAAGAGACCCAGTACTTC.

This rearrangement joins TRBV4-1 to TRBJ2-3; TRBD1 agrees at 7 bases. The CDR3 contains 17 residues. Unmatched junction bases numbered 8, after V lost 1 base and J lost 1 base. The germline V gene encodes CDR1 MGHRA and CDR2 YSYEKL. Here the CDR3 DNA reads TGCGCCAGCAGCCAAGGACAGGGCTTCTTCGGCACAGATACGCAGTATTTT. The encoded protein is CASSQGQGFFGTDTQYF.

CDR3 DNA sequence: TGTGCCAGCAGCTCCGGGACAGTCAGCTCCTATAATTCACCCCTCCACTTT. It encodes CASSSGTVSSYNSPLHF. V and J are TRBV11-2 and TRBJ1-6; 7 nucleotides line up with TRBD1. Trimming took 4 bases from V and 0 from J; bases not matched to a gene: 6. The CDR3 has 17 residues. The germline V gene has CDR1 SGHAT and CDR2 FQNNGV.

The rearrangement joins TRBV9 to TRBJ2-3; 7 bases align to TRBD2. After removal of 0 bases from V and 3 bases from J, the junction contained 4 bases not matched to a gene. The germline V gene encodes CDR1 SGDLS and CDR2 YYNGEE. The CDR3 is 15 residues long. The DNA for the CDR3 is TGTGCCAGCAGCGTAGGTCTAGCGGTTACAGATACGCAGTATTTT. Translated, it gives CASSVGLAVTDTQYF.

The chain has TRBV4-2 and TRBJ2-2, with a weak D call TRBD1 (5 bases). CDR3 size: 15 residues. CDR1 and CDR2 from the germline V gene are LGHNA and YNFKEQ. The V end was cut by 0 bases, the J end by 9 bases, with 14 bases between. The CDR3 reads CASSQEGASPRELFF. As DNA, the CDR3 is TGTGCCAGCAGCCAAGAAGGGGCTAGTCCCCGGGAGCTGTTTTTT.

The V call is TRBV5-1, the J call TRBJ2-1; 9 nucleotides agree with TRBD1. CDR1 is SGHRS, CDR2 YFSETQ, per germline. The CDR3 is 15 amino acids. V shed 4 bases, J shed 5 bases, and the junction held 7 bases outside the gene matches. Here the CDR3 DNA reads TGCGCCAGCAGCCCCGGGACAGGGCTTCACAATGAGCAGTTCTTC. This encodes CASSPGTGLHNEQFF.

V is TRBV5-1 and J is TRBJ1-4; a weak D match, TRBD1 (5 bases). The germline V gene encodes CDR1 SGHRS and CDR2 YFSETQ. V lost 1 base and J 0 bases, leaving 7 bases between the germline ends. This CDR3 has 15 amino acids. The chain's CDR3 is CASSLTGSTNEKLFF. CDR3 DNA: TGCGCCAGCAGCTTGACAGGCTCAACTAATGAAAAACTGTTTTTT.

This chain joins TRBV13 and TRBJ2-7; D ambiguous. V lost 2 bases and J lost 4, with 12 bases in between. This CDR3 is built from 14 residues. Germline V gene data show CDR1 as PRHDT and CDR2 as FYEKMQ (reference sequence). The CDR3: CASSLLADTYEQYF. The DNA of the CDR3 is TGTGCCAGCAGCTTACTGGCAGACACTTACGAGCAGTACTTC.

The chain is built from TRBV7-9 and TRBJ1-2; D not certain. This CDR3 is built from 13 residues. V lost 1 base, J lost 3 bases, and 6 bases lay in between. Germline CDR1 is SEHNR and CDR2 is FQNEAQ (reference sequence). CDR3 coding DNA: TGTGCCAGCAGCTTAGGGGAGGACTATGGCTACACCTTC. It is translated as CASSLGEDYGYTF.

CDR3: CASSFLNRGPYEQYF. The CDR3 coding sequence is TGTGCCAGCAGTTTCCTTAACAGGGGGCCCTACGAGCAGTACTTC. The chain recombines TRBV27 with TRBJ2-7, with 9 bases identical to TRBD1. V gave up 3 bases and J gave up 2 bases; unmatched junction bases: 5. CDR3 length: 15 amino acids. Germline-derived CDR1 and CDR2 are MNHEY and SMNVEV (reference sequence).

The J gene is TRBJ2-5, the V gene TRBV2; the match to TRBD1 covers 7 bases. This CDR3 contains 14 residues. The germline V gene has CDR1 SNHLY and CDR2 FYNNEI. J gave up 5 bases and V 5 bases, and 8 bases lay outside the gene matches. The DNA for the CDR3 is TGTGCCAGCAGTCCGACAGGGTGGAGGGAGACCCAGTACTTC. Its protein product is CASSPTGWRETQYF. Combining the CDR3 with reference TRBV2 and TRBJ2-5 gives the whole variable domain EPEVTQTPSHQVTQMGQEVILRCVPISNHLYFYWYRQILGQKVEFLVSFYNNEISEKSEIFDDQFSVERPDGSNFTLKIRSTKLEDSAMYFCASSPTGWRETQYFGPGTRLLVL.

Judged by abundance, this clone is medium-sized. The rearrangement uses TRBV5-1 and TRBJ2-1; 8 bases align to TRBD2. From germline, CDR1 is SGHRS and CDR2 YFSETQ. The CDR3 totals 14 residues. Trimming cost V 4 bases and J 3 bases; bases outside gene matches: 3. CDR3 nucleotides: TGCGCCAGCAGCCAGAGCGGGGGCTACAATGAGCAGTTCTTC. It translates to CASSQSGGYNEQFF.

DNA for the CDR3: TGTGCCAGCAGCACCTCTAGCGGGAGGGTGAACACCGGGGAGCTGTTTTTT. Translating it yields CASSTSSGRVNTGELFF. The chain joins TRBV9 to TRBJ2-2; 12 bases are a match to TRBD2. This CDR3 is 17 amino acids long. J lost 1 base, V lost 4 bases, and 5 bases had no gene match. The germline V gene has CDR1 SGDLS and CDR2 YYNGEE.

The chain has TRBV11-1 and TRBJ1-5; D might be TRBD1 (6 bases). V shed 1 base and J shed 2 bases, with 9 bases lying between them. Germline assignment: CDR1 SGHAT and CDR2 FQDESV (reference sequence). The CDR3 length is 15 residues. CDR3 nucleotides: TGTGCCAGCAGCTTAGGTGAGGGGGGCAATCAGCCCCAGCATTTT. Translating gives CASSLGEGGNQPQHF.

The gene calls are TRBV2 and TRBJ1-4, with 10 bases fitting TRBD1. J was trimmed by 8 bases and V by 9 bases; bases with no gene match: 6. CDR1 SNHLY and CDR2 FYNNEI come from the germline V gene. The CDR3 consists of 13 residues. The CDR3 nucleotides read TGTGCCAGTAGGGACAGGGGAGAGGAAAAACTGTTTTTT. Translated, it gives CASRDRGEEKLFF.

The DNA for the CDR3 is TGTGCCAGCACCGACTCGGGTGGGAGGCAAGATACGCAGTATTTT. Its translation: CASTDSGGRQDTQYF. The V gene is TRBV6-6, the J gene TRBJ2-3; TRBD2 might be the D (6 bases). Germline V gene data show CDR1 as MNHNY and CDR2 as SVGAGI (reference sequence). This CDR3 is built from 15 residues. V was cut by 7 bases and J by 5 bases, with 19 bases left in between.

The V gene is TRBV7-2, the J gene TRBJ2-3; D possibly corresponds to TRBD2 (7 bases). CDR3 length: 15 amino acids. V shed 1 base and J shed 6 bases, with 14 bases lying between them. CDR1 and CDR2 (germline): SGHTA, FQGNSA. The CDR3 region is CASSLEGGPWDTQYF. DNA of the CDR3: TGTGCCAGCAGCTTAGAGGGGGGGCCATGGGATACGCAGTATTTT.

Here the CDR3 reads CASSLGGAGGRDTQYF. The CDR3 region has the DNA TGTGCCAGCTCTCTAGGGGGGGCGGGAGGACGAGATACGCAGTATTTT. J is TRBJ2-3 and V is TRBV5-4, with 8 bases that match TRBD2. Unmatched junction bases numbered 15, after V lost 7 bases and J lost 5 bases. CDR1 and CDR2 from the germline V gene are SGHNT and YYREEE (reference sequence). The CDR3 loop spans 16 amino acids.

The chain couples TRBV28 to TRBJ2-1; TRBD2 matches 8 bases. Trimming at V came to 8 bases and at J to 8 bases, leaving 5 bases not matched to a gene. Germline V gene data show CDR1 as MDHEN and CDR2 as SYDVKM. The CDR3 contains 12 residues. Written as DNA, the CDR3 is TGTGCCAGCGGAGCGGGGGTCGATGAGCAGTTCTTC. Translating it yields CASGAGVDEQFF.

The J gene is TRBJ2-2, the V gene TRBV5-1; 13 nucleotides agree with TRBD2. CDR3 length equals 20 residues. Germline V lookup: CDR1 SGHRS, CDR2 YFSETQ. J lost 1 base, V lost 3 bases, and 12 bases had no gene match. Written as DNA, the CDR3 is TGCGCCAGCAGCTGGTGGACTAGCGGGAGTCCCCAGGGGAACACCGGGGAGCTGTTTTTT. Translating gives CASSWWTSGSPQGNTGELFF.